Listed here are 18 T cell receptor beta chains from one sample, sequenced in a study of T cells after yellow fever vaccination. TCRdb redid the calling of the 5' RACE reads with MiXCR, one entry per CDR3 protein. The repertoire holds 200,000 to 300,000 distinct CDR3 sequences, with more than 6.5% as singletons. Source: CD4+ T cells sorted from PBMCs, taken on the day of the yellow fever booster vaccination. Source of these receptors: a young man who received the YFV17D yellow fever vaccine.

At least ten counts were recorded for this clonotype. The chain couples TRBV5-6 to TRBJ2-1, with D perhaps TRBD1 (5 bases). The CDR3 is 12 amino acids. Germline V gene lookup returns CDR1 SGHDT and CDR2 YYEEEE. Trimming stripped 5 bases from V and 8 bases from J, with 11 bases between. CDR3 loop: CASRNEGDEQFF. CDR3 nucleotides: TGTGCCAGCAGAAATGAAGGGGATGAGCAGTTCTTC.

This clonotype has only a few counts. The chain joins TRBV20-1 to TRBJ2-5; 7 bases fit TRBD2. This CDR3 has 13 residues. V was pared by 6 bases and J by 5 bases, with 9 bases of the junction left unmatched. Germline assignment: CDR1 DFQATT and CDR2 SNEGSKA (reference sequence). CDR3 bases: TGCAGTGCCCAGAGCGGGCGGGGGGAGACCCAGTACTTC. It encodes CSAQSGRGETQYF.

This clonotype was counted a few times. The V gene is TRBV6-5, the J gene TRBJ2-1, with 7 bases that match TRBD1. V shed 0 bases, J shed 0 bases, and the junction held 5 bases outside the gene matches. The CDR3 is 17 residues long. Looked up from germline, CDR1 is MNHEY and CDR2 is SVGAGI. The CDR3 sequence is CASSYSGTASSYNEQFF. CDR3 nucleotide sequence: TGTGCCAGCAGTTACTCCGGGACAGCGAGCTCCTACAATGAGCAGTTCTTC.

DNA of the CDR3: TGCAGTGCTAGAACCGGGACTGATTACTCCTACGAGCAGTACTTC. Translated, it gives CSARTGTDYSYEQYF. This sequence joins TRBV20-1 and TRBJ2-7; tentative D call: TRBD2 (6 bases). Germline V gives CDR1 DFQATT, CDR2 SNEGSKA (reference sequence). Trimming stripped 2 bases from V and 0 bases from J, with 14 bases between. The CDR3 has 15 residues.

The chain employs TRBV18 and TRBJ2-1, with 9 nucleotides matching TRBD2. The CDR3 consists of 16 residues. Germline values: CDR1 KGHSH, CDR2 LQKENI. The trim removed 4 bases at V and 3 bases at J, leaving 7 bases unmatched. The CDR3 here is CASSLRLAASYNEQFF. CDR3 nucleotides: TGTGCCAGCTCACTGAGACTAGCGGCCAGCTACAATGAGCAGTTCTTC. Combining the CDR3 with reference TRBV18 and TRBJ2-1 gives the whole variable domain NAGVMQNPRHLVRRRGQEARLRCSPMKGHSHVYWYRQLPEEGLKFMVYLQKENIIDESGMPKERFSAEFPKEGPSILRIQQVVRGDSAAYFCASSLRLAASYNEQFFGPGTRLTVL.

The chain employs TRBV3-1 and TRBJ2-3; D is unclear. Trimming removed 0 bases from V and 1 base from J, with 5 bases in between. In germline, CDR1 is LGHDT, CDR2 YNNKEL (reference sequence). There are 14 residues in the CDR3. The CDR3 reads CASSQEFGTDTQYF. In nucleotides, the CDR3 is TGTGCCAGCAGCCAAGAGTTCGGCACAGATACGCAGTATTTT.

In its sample, this clonotype was seen many times. The gene calls are TRBV6-1 and TRBJ2-4; tentatively, D is TRBD1 or TRBD2 (5 bases each). CDR1 and CDR2 from the germline V gene are MNHNS and SASEGT. The CDR3 sequence is 17 residues long. Trimming left V 6 bases short and J 6 bases short, with 24 bases between. CDR3 protein: CASRRFRDPEGRNIQYF. As DNA, the CDR3 is TGTGCCAGCAGGCGTTTCCGGGACCCCGAGGGCCGAAACATTCAGTACTTC.

This clonotype was seen only a few times. V usage is TRBV15 and J usage is TRBJ2-3; possibly TRBD2 for D (5 bases). The ends were cut back, 5 bases at V and 3 bases at J, with 15 bases in the middle. This CDR3 spans 15 amino acids. CDR1 LNHNV and CDR2 YYDKDF come from the germline V gene (reference sequence). CDR3 DNA: TGTGCCACCAGCTTACGGGGAGTTGGAACAGATACGCAGTATTTT. This sequence encodes CATSLRGVGTDTQYF.

This clonotype was counted between two and nine times. The chain combines TRBV20-1 with TRBJ1-5; tentatively, D is TRBD1 (6 bases). Per the germline V gene, CDR1 is DFQATT and CDR2 is SNEGSKA (reference sequence). This CDR3 region has 14 residues. Trimming took off 5 bases at V and 0 bases at J, with 11 bases between the two ends. The CDR3 region is CSAGQSFSNQPQHF. The CDR3 region has the DNA TGCAGTGCTGGACAGAGCTTTAGCAATCAGCCCCAGCATTTT.

This sequence joins TRBV28 and TRBJ1-3; D uncertain. The CDR3 extends over 12 amino acids. Trimming pared 5 bases from V and 8 bases from J, leaving 10 bases between. The germline gives CDR1 MDHEN, CDR2 SYDVKM. The CDR3 here is CASSGNGDTIYF. The CDR3 DNA sequence: TGTGCCAGCAGTGGAAACGGGGACACCATATATTTT.

The table lists this clonotype with many counts. The chain couples TRBV4-2 to TRBJ1-4; D gene unclear. Trimming shortened V by 1 base and J by 2 bases, and 8 bases separated the two germline ends. The CDR3 covers 15 residues. Looked up from germline, CDR1 is LGHNA and CDR2 is YNFKEQ. CDR3 DNA sequence: TGTGCCAGCAGCCAAGTTGCACAGACTAATGAAAAACTGTTTTTT. It is translated as CASSQVAQTNEKLFF.

To note about this clonotype: A much larger clone lies one base from this, so it may be a read error. The chain has TRBV3-1 and TRBJ1-1; no clear D gene. This CDR3 comprises 11 residues. From germline, CDR1 is LGHDT and CDR2 YNNKEL (reference sequence). For the CDR3, the DNA is TGTGCCAGCAGCCACGTAACTGCAGCTTTCTTT. It yields the protein CASSHVTAAFF.

The chain joins TRBV7-9 to TRBJ2-4; D is uncertain. V gave up 5 bases and J gave up 3 bases, with 11 bases separating them. The CDR3 contains 14 residues. Germline V lookup: CDR1 SEHNR, CDR2 FQNEAQ (reference sequence). The CDR3 nucleotides are TGTGCCAGCAGCGCTACGGGTAGCAAAAACATTCAGTACTTC. Translation: CASSATGSKNIQYF.

The chain is built from TRBV5-1 and TRBJ1-3; D is possibly TRBD1 (5 bases). The germline V gene encodes CDR1 SGHRS and CDR2 YFSETQ. V was shortened by 0 bases and J by 1 base, with 8 bases between the two germline ends. The CDR3 is 15 residues long. The CDR3 here is CASSLAGNSGNTIYF. DNA of the CDR3: TGCGCCAGCAGCTTGGCAGGGAATTCTGGAAACACCATATATTTT. The whole variable domain, remainder taken from reference TRBV5-1 and TRBJ1-3, is KAGVTQTPRYLIKTRGQQVTLSCSPISGHRSVSWYQQTPGQGLQFLFEYFSETQRNKGNFPGRFSGRQFSNSRSEMNVSTLELGDSALYLCASSLAGNSGNTIYFGEGSWLTVV.

This clonotype came up a few times. The J gene is TRBJ2-7, the V gene TRBV29-1, with a weak D call TRBD2 (7 bases). The germline gives CDR1 SQVTM, CDR2 ANQGSEA. This CDR3 spans 13 amino acids. V lost 3 bases, J lost 4 bases, and 13 bases lay in between. The CDR3 here is CSVDEGGQYEQYF. CDR3 nucleotides: TGCAGCGTTGATGAGGGGGGGCAGTACGAGCAGTACTTC.

The rearrangement joins TRBV4-3 to TRBJ2-7; 10 bases fit TRBD2. Trimming cost V 3 bases and J 2 bases; bases outside gene matches: 1. From germline, CDR1 is LGHNA and CDR2 YSLEER. CDR3 length equals 14 residues. As DNA, the CDR3 is TGCGCCAGCAGCCAGCTAGCGGGAGCCTACGAGCAGTACTTC. It codes for CASSQLAGAYEQYF.

The chain combines TRBV15 with TRBJ2-4; possible D gene TRBD2, 5 bases. Germline V gene lookup returns CDR1 LNHNV and CDR2 YYDKDF (reference sequence). The CDR3 loop spans 15 amino acids. V was pared by 1 base and J by 6 bases, with 13 bases between. DNA of the CDR3: TGTGCCACCAGCAGAGGAGGGAGTGATGCAAACATTCAGTACTTC. It yields the protein CATSRGGSDANIQYF.

The chain combines TRBV11-2 with TRBJ2-4, with D maybe TRBD1 (6 bases). The germline gives CDR1 SGHAT, CDR2 FQNNGV. The germline V and J ends were trimmed by 9 bases and 0 bases, with 24 bases remaining between them. This CDR3 is built from 18 residues. The CDR3 DNA sequence: TGTGCCAGACCAGCCCGGGACATCGTTCAGAAAGCCAAAAACATTCAGTACTTC. Translated: CARPARDIVQKAKNIQYF.